This T cell receptor (beta chain) was captured in a study of blood T cell repertoires in COVID-19. V lost 4 bases and J lost 3, with 18 bases in between. Germline V CDR1 and CDR2: ENHRY, SYGVKD. CDR3 length equals 16 residues. Method: immunoSEQ multiplex PCR; TCRdb's copy keeps in-frame clones and lacks some. The sample carries 100,000 to 150,000 clones, about 88% recorded once. Material for sequencing was peripheral blood. J is TRBJ1-1 and V is TRBV10-3; D not certain. This clonotype originated in a woman aged 80 or older with acute or convalescent COVID-19. CDR3 sequence (DNA): TGTGCCATCAGTGGAGGGAATCGTTTTGGGTACACTGAAGCTTTCTTT. This encodes CAISGGNRFGYTEAFF.